These T cell receptor beta chains were read from a single sample in a study of immune characterization of retroperitoneal liposarcoma. TCRdb re-derived calls from the PCR reads in MiXCR, one entry per CDR3 protein. The sample has about 8,200 distinct CDR3 sequences, roughly 39% seen once; the top ten hold around 14%. The sample taken for sequencing was tumor tissue. The receptor set was obtained from a male donor with retroperitoneal liposarcoma. CDR3s include the opening cysteine and the closing phenylalanine or tryptophan. D genes are given only for firm matches. Only some rows state a clone size, as once, few, many or a class for expanded clones.

j_gene,abundance,d_gene,v_gene,CDR3nt,CDR3aa
TRBJ2-3,-,-,TRBV11-2,TGTGCCAGCAGCCCGGAAGAAGGGGCGCAGTATTTT,CASSPEEGAQYF
TRBJ2-5,-,TRBD1,TRBV7-3,TGTGCCAGCAGCTTGGGGACAGGGGGCGCGTCCCAAGAGACCCAGTACTTC,CASSLGTGGASQETQYF
TRBJ1-6,few,-,TRBV6-1,TGTGCCACCAGTAGTCCTATAGCGGGGGACTCACCCCTCCACTTT,CATSSPIAGDSPLHF
TRBJ2-1,-,-,TRBV6-1,TGTGCCACCGGGAGAAGGGATTACAATGAGCAGTTCTTC,CATGRRDYNEQFF
TRBJ2-1,-,TRBD2,TRBV6-1,TGTGCCAGCAGTAGTTCCCAGGGACTACCGTACAATGAGCAGTTCTTC,CASSSSQGLPYNEQFF
TRBJ2-1,-,-,TRBV6-1,TGTGCCAGCACGGAGGGCTTCAAAAACATTCAGTTCTTC,CASTEGFKNIQFF
TRBJ2-5,once,-,TRBV14,TGTGCCAGCAGCCAGATTGACACCCCGGGTTGGGTGACCCAGTACTTC,CASSQIDTPGWVTQYF
TRBJ2-5,few,TRBD2,TRBV6-1,TGTGCCAGCAGAAAAAAAGCGGGGGGGCCCAATGAGCAGTACTTC,CASRKKAGGPNEQYF
TRBJ2-5,-,-,TRBV6-1,TGTGCCAGCAGTGAAGGGGTCCAAGAGACCCAGTACTTC,CASSEGVQETQYF
TRBJ2-1,few,-,TRBV6-6,TGTGCCAGCAGTGCACGTAGGGCAGTCCACTCCTACAATGAGCAGTTCTTC,CASSARRAVHSYNEQFF
TRBJ2-7,-,TRBD1,TRBV6-8,TGTGCCAGCAGCAGCGGACAGGGGACCTACGAGCAGTACTTC,CASSSGQGTYEQYF
TRBJ2-7,large,TRBD1,TRBV6-1,TGTGCCAGCATTGGACAGGGAGCCTACGAGCAGTACTTC,CASIGQGAYEQYF
TRBJ2-6,-,-,TRBV10-2,TGCGCCACCACTTATCCTGGGGCCAACGTCCTGACTTTC,CATTYPGANVLTF
TRBJ2-2,-,TRBD2,TRBV6-1,TGTGCCAGCAGTGATTTAGCGGGAGCTGGCACCGGGGAGCTGTTTTTT,CASSDLAGAGTGELFF
TRBJ1-3,-,-,TRBV6-1,TGTGCCAGCAGAGACCGTGGAGGAGACTCTGGAAACACCATATATTTT,CASRDRGGDSGNTIYF
TRBJ2-1,medium-sized,-,TRBV6-1,TGTGCCAGCTACAGGAACGGATACTACGAGCAGTTCTTC,CASYRNGYYEQFF
TRBJ2-6,-,-,TRBV12-5,TGTGCTAGTGGTTTCCTCGCCGGGACGGGGAGAACTGGGGCCAACGTCCTGACTTTC,CASGFLAGTGRTGANVLTF
TRBJ2-7,medium-sized,-,TRBV7-3,TGTGCCAGCAGCACGGGGGCAGGGAACGAGCAGTACTTC,CASSTGAGNEQYF
TRBJ2-7,-,-,TRBV7-2,TGTGCCAGCAGCTTACGCCCTCTGTTCGAGCAGTACTTC,CASSLRPLFEQYF
TRBJ2-7,-,TRBD1,TRBV7-6,TGTGCCAGCAGCTCCCGGACAGGCTCCGAGCAGTACTTC,CASSSRTGSEQYF
TRBJ1-6,-,-,TRBV11-2,TGTGCCAGCAGCTTAGCGAGTGTCCCAGGCGGGTATAATTCACCCCTCCACTTT,CASSLASVPGGYNSPLHF
TRBJ2-1,few,-,TRBV12-3/TRBV12-4,TGTGCCAGCAGTCCGGGCGGGGACCTAGAGACCCAGTTCTTC,CASSPGGDLETQFF
TRBJ2-3,once,-,TRBV27,TGTGCCAGCAGTCTGTTCCGGGGAGATACGCAGTATTTT,CASSLFRGDTQYF
TRBJ2-3,medium-sized,TRBD2,TRBV6-1,TGTGCCAGCAGTAGCGGGAGGGCCACAGATACGCAGTATTTT,CASSSGRATDTQYF
TRBJ2-3,few,TRBD1,TRBV27,TGTGCCAGCAGTTTATATAAGACAGGGATCACAGATACGCAGTATTTT,CASSLYKTGITDTQYF
TRBJ2-1,-,TRBD1,TRBV6-6,TGTGCCAGCAGTTACTCCGTTTCGGGACAGGGGTCAGAGCAGTTCTTC,CASSYSVSGQGSEQFF
TRBJ2-5,-,TRBD2,TRBV7-2,TGTGCCAGCAGCTTAGAGTCTCCAGCGGGAGGACAGACCCAGTACTTC,CASSLESPAGGQTQYF
TRBJ1-1,-,-,TRBV7-2,TGTGCCAGCAGCCCTTGGGGAGGGGCGAACACTGAAGCTTTCTTT,CASSPWGGANTEAFF
TRBJ2-2,-,TRBD1,TRBV27,TGTGCCAGCAGTTCCGAGACAGGGCCCGGGGAGCTGTTTTTT,CASSSETGPGELFF
TRBJ2-5,-,TRBD1,TRBV24-1,TGTGCCACCAGTGATGAAATGGACAGGGGGAACGGAAAGGAGACCCAGTACTTC,CATSDEMDRGNGKETQYF
TRBJ2-3,-,TRBD2,TRBV12-5,TGTGCTAGTGGTTCCAGGGCGGGAGTTGGGTCAAAAAGCACAGATACGCAGTATTTT,CASGSRAGVGSKSTDTQYF
TRBJ2-3,-,TRBD2,TRBV6-1,TGTGCCAGCAGGCTTCAGCTTAGCGGGGGGAGTGATACGCAGTATTTT,CASRLQLSGGSDTQYF
TRBJ2-7,few,-,TRBV6-1,TGTGCCAGCAGTGAAGCGCTAACAGTCGCCTACGAGCAGTACTTC,CASSEALTVAYEQYF
TRBJ2-3,-,TRBD1,TRBV6-4,TGTGCCAGCAGTGACCCGACAGGGGGCCCCGATACGCAGTATTTT,CASSDPTGGPDTQYF
TRBJ2-1,few,-,TRBV11-3,TGTGCCAGCAGCTTAGATCCCTACGAGCAGTTCTTC,CASSLDPYEQFF
TRBJ2-1,-,-,TRBV6-6,TGTGCCAGCAGTTACCTGAACTACGAGCAGTTCTTC,CASSYLNYEQFF
TRBJ2-1,-,TRBD1,TRBV4-1,TGCGCCAGCAGCCGAGGTTGGGACAGACCATCAGGCGAGCAGTTCTTC,CASSRGWDRPSGEQFF
TRBJ2-7,-,-,TRBV6-6,TGTGCCAGCAGTTACACCTCGACAGGACTAGGAGAGCAGTACTTC,CASSYTSTGLGEQYF
TRBJ2-1,medium-sized,-,TRBV6-1,TGTGCCAGCAGTGAATGGGTCTACGAGCAGTTCTTC,CASSEWVYEQFF
TRBJ2-3,few,TRBD2,TRBV7-3,TGTGCCAGCAGCTGGACTAGCTTTCCAGATACGCAGTATTTT,CASSWTSFPDTQYF
TRBJ2-1,-,-,TRBV6-6,TGTGCCAGCAGCTACAGGCTGGGAGAGACCCAGTTCTTC,CASSYRLGETQFF
TRBJ2-3,-,TRBD1,TRBV14,TGTGCCAGCAGCCGGGACAGGGGAAGCACAGATACGCAGTATTTT,CASSRDRGSTDTQYF
TRBJ2-2,-,TRBD2,TRBV6-6,TGTGCCAGCAGTTACTCGTTGCGGGGGGGCGCCACCGGGGAGCTGTTTTTT,CASSYSLRGGATGELFF